The 5 T cell receptor beta chains listed next were all sequenced from one sample in a study of cytomegalovirus exposure and HLA in healthy donors. Primers for the PCR totalled 60 Vbeta and 13 Jbeta. Sequencing was performed with immunoSEQ multiplex PCR; in TCRdb, only in-frame clones are kept and a portion is missing. The listing records fewer than 70,000 clones. The sequenced material came from PBMCs. These receptors came from a woman younger than 30 in good health and CMV-seronegative.

The rearrangement uses TRBV25-1 and TRBJ2-3; 13 positions match TRBD2. The CDR3 is made up of 16 amino acids. Germline trimming cut 2 bases from V and 4 bases from J; bases unmatched to any gene: 3. Germline CDR1 and CDR2: MGHDK and SYGVNS. The CDR3 is CASSEKTSGGSDTQYF. The CDR3 region has the DNA TGTGCCAGCAGTGAAAAGACTAGCGGGGGGTCAGATACGCAGTATTTT.

A word on this clone: At the DNA level, this CDR3 is encoded by other sequences in the same sample as well. The genes are TRBV30 and TRBJ1-1; D possibly corresponds to TRBD1 (5 bases). V lost 2 bases, J lost 5 bases, and 12 bases lay in between. This CDR3 is 13 amino acids long. CDR1 is GTSNPN and CDR2 is SVGIG in the germline V gene (reference sequence). For the CDR3, the DNA is TGTGCCTGGAGTACCCCCGGGGGGACTGAAGCTTTCTTT. Residues: CAWSTPGGTEAFF.

The chain has TRBV2 and TRBJ1-1; D perhaps matches TRBD1 (6 bases). V lost 6 bases to trimming and J lost 3 bases, with 20 bases between them. The CDR3 runs 16 residues. Germline V gives CDR1 SNHLY, CDR2 FYNNEI. The CDR3 coding sequence is TGTGCCAGCAGAGAGGTCCCAGGGGCCCTGGACACTGAAGCTTTCTTT. It specifies CASREVPGALDTEAFF. Combining the CDR3 with reference TRBV2 and TRBJ1-1 gives the whole variable domain EPEVTQTPSHQVTQMGQEVILRCVPISNHLYFYWYRQILGQKVEFLVSFYNNEISEKSEIFDDQFSVERPDGSNFTLKIRSTKLEDSAMYFCASREVPGALDTEAFFGQGTRLTVV.

The chain's CDR3 is CAWSPQIYNEQFF. The CDR3 coding sequence is TGTGCCTGGTCCCCGCAGATCTACAATGAGCAGTTCTTC. V usage is TRBV30 and J usage is TRBJ2-1, with D unresolved. With 5 bases removed from V and 3 bases from J, the gap between germline ends came to 11 bases. Germline values: CDR1 GTSNPN, CDR2 SVGIG (reference sequence). The CDR3 runs 13 residues.

V gene TRBV10-3 combines with J gene TRBJ2-5; D not certain. Trimming left V 0 bases short and J 4 bases short, with 9 bases between. The CDR3 spans 14 residues. Germline-derived CDR1 and CDR2 are ENHRY and SYGVKD. The CDR3 nucleotides are TGTGCCATCAGTGAGTCGACGGCAGGAGAGACCCAGTACTTC. Translation gives CAISESTAGETQYF.